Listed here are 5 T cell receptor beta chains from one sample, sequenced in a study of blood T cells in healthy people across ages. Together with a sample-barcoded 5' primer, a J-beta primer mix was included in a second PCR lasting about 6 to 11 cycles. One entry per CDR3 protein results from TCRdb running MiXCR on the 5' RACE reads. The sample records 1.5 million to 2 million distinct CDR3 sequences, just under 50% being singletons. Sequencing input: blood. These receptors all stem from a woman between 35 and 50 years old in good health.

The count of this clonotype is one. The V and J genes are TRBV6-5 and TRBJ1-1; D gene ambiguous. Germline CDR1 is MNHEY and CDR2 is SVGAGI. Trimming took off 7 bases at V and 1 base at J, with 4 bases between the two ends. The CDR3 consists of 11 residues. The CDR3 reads CASIANTEAFF. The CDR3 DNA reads TGTGCCAGCATCGCGAACACTGAAGCTTTCTTT.

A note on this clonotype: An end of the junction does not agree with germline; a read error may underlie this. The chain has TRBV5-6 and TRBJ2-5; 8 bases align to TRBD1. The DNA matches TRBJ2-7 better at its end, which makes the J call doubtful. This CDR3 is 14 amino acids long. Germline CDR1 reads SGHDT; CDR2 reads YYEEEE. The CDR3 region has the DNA TGTGCCGGCAGCTCCGGGACAGGAACCTACGAGCAGTACTTC. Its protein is CAGSSGTGTYEQYF.

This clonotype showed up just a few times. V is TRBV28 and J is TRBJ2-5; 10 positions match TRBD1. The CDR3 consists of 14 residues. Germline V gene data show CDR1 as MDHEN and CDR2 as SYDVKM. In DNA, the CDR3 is TGTGCTAAAGGCTCGGACAGGGGGCAAGAGACCCAGTACTTC. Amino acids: CAKGSDRGQETQYF.

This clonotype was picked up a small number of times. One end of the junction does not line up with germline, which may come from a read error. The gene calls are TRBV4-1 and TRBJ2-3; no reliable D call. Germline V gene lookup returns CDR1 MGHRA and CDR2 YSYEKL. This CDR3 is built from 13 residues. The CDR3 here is CASSQDRALTQYF. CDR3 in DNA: TGCGCCAGCAGTCAAGATAGGGCCCTTACGCAGTATTTT.

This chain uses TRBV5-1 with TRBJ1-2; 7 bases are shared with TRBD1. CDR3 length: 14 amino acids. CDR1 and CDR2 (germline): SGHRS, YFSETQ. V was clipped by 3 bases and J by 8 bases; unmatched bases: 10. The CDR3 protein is CASSSGGQAGGYTF. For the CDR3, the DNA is TGCGCCAGCAGCTCCGGAGGACAGGCAGGAGGCTACACCTTC. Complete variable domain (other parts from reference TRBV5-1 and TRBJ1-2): KAGVTQTPRYLIKTRGQQVTLSCSPISGHRSVSWYQQTPGQGLQFLFEYFSETQRNKGNFPGRFSGRQFSNSRSEMNVSTLELGDSALYLCASSSGGQAGGYTFGSGTRLTVV.